This is a list of T cell receptor beta chains from one sample in a study of Ad26.COV2.S vaccination and SARS-CoV-2 variants. TCRdb's copy holds only in-frame clones and misses some; the assay was immunoSEQ multiplex PCR. This table has 400,000 to 450,000 clones, 80% to 95% appearing once. The sample consisted of peripheral blood, taken in a trial of Ad26.COV2.S vaccine versus placebo. The receptors here all came from a person between 18 and 60 years old who received the Ad26.COV2.S COVID-19 vaccine or a placebo. Each CDR3 is given with its conserved first and last residue. A D gene is named only where the DNA matches it firmly. Rows may omit the clone size; those that give it use once, few, many or a size class.

V,J,size,D,CDR3,DNA
TRBV19,TRBJ2-3,.,.,CASSIERDTQYF,TGTGCCAGTAGTATTGAAAGAGATACGCAGTATTTT
TRBV18,TRBJ2-2,.,.,CASSSVVRANTGELFF,TGTGCCAGCTCATCAGTGGTGAGGGCGAACACCGGGGAGCTGTTTTTT
TRBV28,TRBJ2-4,.,TRBD2,CASEVSGRGDIQYF,TGTGCCAGCGAAGTCAGCGGGAGGGGTGACATTCAGTACTTC
TRBV2,TRBJ2-3,.,.,CASRERTGTDTQYF,TGTGCCAGCAGGGAACGGACAGGCACAGATACGCAGTATTTT
TRBV5-1,TRBJ2-5,.,.,CASSLANEGETQYF,TGCGCCAGCAGCTTGGCCAATGAGGGGGAGACCCAGTACTTC
TRBV7-2,TRBJ1-2,.,TRBD1,CASSQGQGGGYTF,TGTGCCAGCAGCCAAGGACAGGGGGGTGGCTACACCTTC
TRBV27,TRBJ1-1,.,.,CASSLSGHENTEAFF,TGTGCCAGCAGCCTGTCGGGACATGAGAACACTGAAGCTTTCTTT
TRBV5-6,TRBJ2-2,.,.,CASSWGTPGNTGELFF,TGTGCCAGCAGCTGGGGGACCCCTGGGAACACCGGGGAGCTGTTTTTT
TRBV4-1,TRBJ2-3,.,TRBD2,CASSQDSGRTDTQYF,TGCGCCAGCAGCCAGGATAGCGGGAGGACAGATACGCAGTATTTT
TRBV19,TRBJ1-6,once,TRBD1,CASFQGGNSPLHF,TGTGCCAGCTTCCAGGGGGGTAATTCACCCCTCCACTTT
TRBV30,TRBJ2-5,.,.,CAWRAALQETQYF,TGTGCCTGGAGGGCCGCTTTACAAGAGACCCAGTACTTC
TRBV11-1,TRBJ1-1,.,TRBD1,CASSSMGQGTDTEAFF,TGTGCCAGCAGCTCCATGGGACAGGGGACAGACACTGAAGCTTTCTTT
TRBV6-4,TRBJ2-5,.,.,CASSADGSGETQYF,TGTGCCAGCAGTGCAGACGGGAGTGGAGAGACCCAGTACTTC
TRBV7-9,TRBJ1-2,.,.,CASSLAGHYGYTF,TGTGCCAGCAGCTTAGCAGGGCACTATGGCTACACCTTC
TRBV6-6,TRBJ1-2,.,.,CASSPLYIDLYTF,TGTGCCAGCAGTCCGCTCTATATCGATTTGTACACCTTC
TRBV9,TRBJ1-5,.,TRBD1,CASSVTGDSNQPQHF,TGTGCCAGCAGCGTGACAGGGGATAGCAATCAGCCCCAGCATTTT
TRBV5-6,TRBJ2-2,.,.,CASGDGELFF,TGTGCCTCGGGGGACGGGGAGCTGTTTTTT
TRBV29-1,TRBJ2-5,.,.,CSVEFSIGETQYF,TGCAGCGTTGAATTCAGCATTGGGGAGACCCAGTACTTC
TRBV5-1,TRBJ2-1,.,.,CASSLLGNEQFF,TGCGCCAGCAGCTTGTTAGGGAATGAGCAGTTCTTC
TRBV7-9,TRBJ1-5,.,TRBD1,CASSHRDSNQPQHF,TGTGCCAGCAGCCACCGGGACAGTAATCAGCCCCAGCATTTT
TRBV10-2,TRBJ2-5,.,.,CASTSTIQETQYF,TGCGCCAGCACCTCGACGATACAAGAGACCCAGTACTTC
TRBV5-8,TRBJ2-3,.,.,CASSLEVNTDTQYF,TGTGCCAGCAGCTTGGAGGTCAACACAGATACGCAGTATTTT
TRBV5-8,TRBJ2-3,.,.,CASRKLPDTDTQYF,TGTGCCAGCAGGAAACTACCCGACACAGATACGCAGTATTTT
TRBV6-5,TRBJ2-7,.,TRBD2,CASRAGTSHPYEQYF,TGTGCCAGCAGAGCGGGGACTAGCCATCCCTACGAGCAGTACTTC
TRBV28,TRBJ1-6,.,.,CASSFPGGNSPLHF,TGTGCCAGCAGTTTCCCGGGAGGTAATTCACCCCTCCACTTT
TRBV28,TRBJ2-7,.,.,CATTTGSGTYEQYF,TGTGCCACAACTACAGGGTCGGGGACCTACGAGCAGTACTTC
TRBV4-3,TRBJ1-1,.,.,CASSQDKQDPNTEAFF,TGCGCCAGCAGCCAAGATAAGCAGGACCCGAACACTGAAGCTTTCTTT
TRBV12-3/TRBV12-4,TRBJ2-2,.,.,CASSLNAGELFF,TGTGCCAGCAGTTTAAACGCCGGGGAGCTGTTTTTT
TRBV4-2,TRBJ2-2,once,.,CASSQDAIAGELFF,TGTGCCAGCAGCCAAGACGCGATAGCCGGGGAGCTGTTTTTT
TRBV4-3,TRBJ2-3,.,.,CASSQVTWGVDTQYF,TGCGCCAGCAGCCAAGTTACTTGGGGCGTCGATACGCAGTATTTT
TRBV5-1,TRBJ2-7,few,TRBD2,CASSLGGLAPEQYF,TGCGCCAGCAGCTTGGGTGGACTAGCCCCCGAGCAGTACTTC
TRBV20-1,TRBJ1-1,.,.,CSASSQNEAFF,TGCAGTGCTAGTTCTCAAAATGAAGCTTTCTTT
TRBV5-4,TRBJ2-1,once,.,CASSRDPATREQFF,TGTGCCAGCAGCCGGGACCCGGCTACGCGTGAGCAGTTCTTC
TRBV14,TRBJ2-3,.,TRBD2,CASSRSSGSTDTQYF,TGTGCCAGCAGCCGATCTAGCGGTAGCACAGATACGCAGTATTTT
TRBV18,TRBJ2-3,few,.,CASSPSTSGGDTQYF,TGTGCCAGCTCACCATCAACCTCCGGAGGCGATACGCAGTATTTT
TRBV18,TRBJ2-3,.,.,CASSPTTDTQYF,TGTGCCAGCTCACCGACCACAGATACGCAGTATTTT
TRBV6-2/TRBV6-3,TRBJ2-7,.,TRBD1,CASSYSTGTDYYEQYF,TGTGCCAGCAGTTACTCCACCGGGACAGATTACTACGAGCAGTACTTC
TRBV19,TRBJ1-5,.,TRBD1,CASSRGTVNQPQHF,TGTGCCAGTAGTAGGGGGACAGTCAATCAGCCCCAGCATTTT
TRBV6-5,TRBJ2-2,few,.,CASSSTRNTGELFF,TGTGCCAGCAGTTCCACTAGGAACACCGGGGAGCTGTTTTTT
TRBV4-3,TRBJ1-5,.,.,CASSQDNRGRNQPQHF,TGCGCCAGCAGCCAAGATAACCGGGGTCGCAATCAGCCCCAGCATTTT
TRBV6-1,TRBJ1-1,.,.,CASSELGAATEAFF,TGTGCCAGCAGTGAACTGGGGGCCGCCACTGAAGCTTTCTTT
TRBV4-3,TRBJ2-7,.,.,CASSQVGSYEQYF,TGCGCCAGCAGCCAAGTGGGGTCCTACGAGCAGTACTTC
TRBV4-2,TRBJ1-1,.,TRBD1,CASSQDGQGASQGAFF,TGTGCCAGCAGCCAAGATGGACAGGGGGCGTCTCAGGGGGCTTTCTTT
TRBV7-2,TRBJ2-3,.,.,CASSVSTDTQYF,TGTGCCAGCAGCGTCTCCACGGATACGCAGTATTTT
TRBV20-1,TRBJ1-3,.,TRBD1,CSASGQGGGNTIYF,TGCAGTGCTAGTGGACAGGGTGGTGGAAACACCATATATTTT
TRBV27,TRBJ2-7,once,TRBD2,CASSLHPTGLAGAYEQYF,TGTGCCAGCAGTCTCCATCCAACCGGACTAGCGGGAGCCTACGAGCAGTACTTC
TRBV2,TRBJ2-3,.,TRBD1,CASSDVPGQGAQGTDTQYF,TGTGCCAGCAGTGACGTACCGGGACAGGGAGCGCAAGGGACAGATACGCAGTATTTT